The 32 T cell receptor beta chains given below trace back to one sample, sequenced in a study of blood T cells in healthy people across ages. Through a sample-barcoded 5' primer and a J-beta primer mix, a second PCR was run for roughly 7 to 11 cycles. TCRdb reprocessed the 5' RACE reads with MiXCR, giving one entry per CDR3 protein. The sample lists over 500,000 distinct CDR3 sequences, roughly half occurring once. Sequenced: blood. These receptors were taken from a woman older than 75 in good health.

This clonotype has ten or more counts. The rearrangement joins TRBV4-2 to TRBJ2-3, with D hard to call. This CDR3 region has 18 residues. Looked up from germline, CDR1 is LGHNA and CDR2 is YNFKEQ. Trimming stripped 5 bases from V and 7 bases from J, with 28 bases between. The CDR3 spells CASSSLVDGTYTRNTQYF. The CDR3, as DNA: TGTGCCAGCAGCTCGCTTGTGGACGGCACATATACAAGGAATACGCAGTATTTT.

V gene TRBV2 combines with J gene TRBJ1-1, with 9 bases lining up with TRBD1. V was clipped by 8 bases and J by 5 bases; unmatched bases: 9. Germline-derived CDR1 and CDR2 are SNHLY and FYNNEI. The CDR3 is 14 amino acids. The DNA for the CDR3 is TGTGCCAGCGGACTCCCGGACAGGGGTACTGAAGCTTTCTTT. This codes for CASGLPDRGTEAFF.

This clonotype occurred many times. This rearrangement joins TRBV27 to TRBJ2-7, with TRBD2 matching over 11 bases. Germline CDR1 reads MNHEY; CDR2 reads SMNVEV (reference sequence). The J segment lost 5 bases and the V segment lost 2 bases, leaving 8 bases of the junction unmatched. This CDR3 is built from 16 residues. The CDR3 coding sequence is TGTGCCAGCAGTTTAGGCGATAGCGGGAGGGCCCACGAGCAGTACTTC. It is translated as CASSLGDSGRAHEQYF.

V is TRBV7-9 and J is TRBJ1-1; D remains ambiguous. Trimming pared 1 base from V and 8 bases from J, leaving 8 bases between. The CDR3 has 12 residues. Per germline, CDR1 SEHNR and CDR2 FQNEAQ (reference sequence). The CDR3 DNA reads as TGTGCCAGCAGCTTAGAAAGGCGAGAAGCTTTCTTT. This encodes CASSLERREAFF. Based on the CDR3 plus reference TRBV7-9 and TRBJ1-1, the full variable domain is DTGVSQNPRHKITKRGQNVTFRCDPISEHNRLYWYRQTLGQGPEFLTYFQNEAQLEKSRLLSDRFSAERPKGSFSTLEIQRTEQGDSAMYLCASSLERREAFFGQGTRLTVV.

Many counts were recorded for this clonotype. J is TRBJ2-1 and V is TRBV12-3 or TRBV12-4, with D perhaps matching TRBD1 (6 bases). V dropped 6 bases and J dropped 5 bases, with 17 bases sitting between them. The CDR3 extends over 15 amino acids. The CDR3 sequence: CASRPPGTPNNEQFF. The CDR3 nucleotides are TGTGCCAGCAGGCCACCCGGGACACCAAACAATGAGCAGTTCTTC.

The chain has TRBV5-5 and TRBJ2-1, with 8 positions matching TRBD2. Germline loops: CDR1 SGHKS, CDR2 YYEKEE (reference sequence). J gave up 6 bases and V 3 bases, and 11 bases lay outside the gene matches. CDR3 size: 16 residues. CDR3 amino acids: CASSSSRTSHSNEQFF. The CDR3 DNA follows: TGTGCCAGCAGCTCGAGCCGGACTAGCCATTCCAATGAGCAGTTCTTC.

The chain uses TRBV4-1 and TRBJ1-4; perhaps TRBD1 as D (6 bases). Deletions cut 4 bases from V and 3 bases from J, with 33 bases between. The CDR3 runs 22 residues. The germline CDR1 and CDR2 sequences are MGHRA and YSYEKL. CDR3 loop: CASSPHVLWGTSRRAANEKLFF. CDR3 DNA sequence: TGCGCCAGCAGCCCACACGTCCTCTGGGGGACATCCCGCAGGGCAGCTAATGAAAAACTGTTTTTT.

This chain uses TRBV9 with TRBJ2-2; 7 bases line up with TRBD1. Germline CDR1 reads SGDLS; CDR2 reads YYNGEE. Trimming cost V 0 bases and J 7 bases; bases outside gene matches: 12. The CDR3 consists of 17 residues. CDR3 region: CASSVEGGPGRIGELFF. As DNA, the CDR3 is TGTGCCAGCAGCGTAGAAGGGGGCCCGGGGCGTATCGGGGAGCTGTTTTTT.

A note on this clonotype: A read error is possible here, since a much larger clone lies one base away. This chain joins TRBV6-6 and TRBJ1-6; 7 bases match TRBD1. Trimming cost V 6 bases and J 5 bases; bases outside gene matches: 4. The CDR3 consists of 14 residues. Germline lookup yields CDR1 MNHNY and CDR2 SVGAGI (reference sequence). Here the CDR3 reads CASRSDRDNSPLHF. In DNA form, the CDR3 reads TGTGCCAGCAGGTCAGACAGGGATAATTCACCCCTCCACTTT.

This clonotype was detected many times. The chain has TRBV5-1 and TRBJ1-1; no firm D call. Per the germline V gene, CDR1 is SGHRS and CDR2 is YFSETQ. Trimming took 5 bases from V and 1 from J, leaving 18 bases between them. This CDR3 comprises 16 residues. DNA of the CDR3: TGCGCCAGCAGTCAGTCCACAGCGAAACAGAACACTGAAGCTTTCTTT. Translation: CASSQSTAKQNTEAFF.

The gene calls are TRBV14 and TRBJ2-1; 14 bases match TRBD2. The CDR3 spans 20 residues. Germline V gene lookup returns CDR1 SGHDN and CDR2 FVKESK. The J segment lost 0 bases and the V segment lost 0 bases, leaving 7 bases of the junction unmatched. CDR3 nucleotide sequence: TGTGCCAGCAGCCAAGAACGGACTAGCGGGAGGACCTTCTCCTACAATGAGCAGTTCTTC. This gives the protein CASSQERTSGRTFSYNEQFF.

This clonotype was observed a few times. For the CDR3, the DNA is TGTGCCAGCAGAGGGACAGGGAACACCGGGGAGCTGTTTTTT. Amino acids: CASRGTGNTGELFF. The rearrangement joins TRBV2 to TRBJ2-2; the match to TRBD1 covers 8 bases. With 6 bases clipped from V and 1 base from J, the junction kept 1 base outside the gene matches. Germline loops: CDR1 SNHLY, CDR2 FYNNEI. CDR3 length equals 14 residues.

A note on this clonotype: Relative to the germline gene, one junction end is altered; a read error may explain this. The V and J genes are TRBV7-2 and TRBJ2-1; D unresolved. In germline, CDR1 is SGHTA, CDR2 FQGNSA. The CDR3 is 14 amino acids. CDR3 DNA: TGTGCCAACAGCTTAGGTACGGGCTGGAATGAGCAGTTCTTC. Its protein product is CANSLGTGWNEQFF.

This clonotype was seen ten or more times. The genes are TRBV28 and TRBJ2-7; possible D gene TRBD2, 5 bases. Germline values: CDR1 MDHEN, CDR2 SYDVKM. The V and J ends lost 5 bases and 4 bases respectively, with 18 bases between them. This CDR3 is 15 amino acids long. The CDR3 reads CASSPVRGIEYEQYF. Here the CDR3 DNA reads TGTGCCAGCAGTCCAGTCAGAGGGATAGAGTACGAGCAGTACTTC.

This clonotype was seen ten or more times. This chain links TRBV4-2 with TRBJ2-7; 12 bases are shared with TRBD2. The germline gives CDR1 LGHNA, CDR2 YNFKEQ. The CDR3 extends over 16 amino acids. V trimming: 3 bases; J trimming: 3 bases; junction bases outside the gene matches: 6. DNA for the CDR3: TGTGCCAGCAGCCAGACCGGGACTAGCGGGTACTACGAGCAGTACTTC. Translated, it gives CASSQTGTSGYYEQYF.

This clonotype occurred many times. The genes are TRBV7-9 and TRBJ2-1; D gene ambiguous. This CDR3 spans 14 amino acids. V lost 9 bases and J 1 base, leaving 13 bases between the germline ends. From germline, CDR1 is SEHNR and CDR2 FQNEAQ (reference sequence). The chain's CDR3 is CASRAPFSYNEQFF. Written as DNA, the CDR3 is TGTGCCAGTCGGGCCCCCTTTTCCTACAATGAGCAGTTCTTC.

This clonotype has more than one count but fewer than ten. The genes are TRBV6-6 and TRBJ1-2; 9 positions match TRBD1. Germline CDR1 MNHNY, CDR2 SVGAGI (reference sequence). J lost 8 bases, V lost 5 bases, and 6 bases had no gene match. The CDR3 covers 13 residues. CDR3 DNA sequence: TGTGCCAGCAGTACCCCGGGACAGGGAGGCTACACCTTC. Translating it yields CASSTPGQGGYTF.

This sequence joins TRBV11-2 and TRBJ2-1; TRBD1 aligns across 7 bases. Germline trimming cut 4 bases from V and 8 bases from J; bases unmatched to any gene: 14. Germline V gives CDR1 SGHAT, CDR2 FQNNGV. This CDR3 spans 16 amino acids. The CDR3, as DNA: TGTGCCAGCAGCTCATACAGGGGTGAGGGGTACGATGAGCAGTTCTTC. Its protein is CASSSYRGEGYDEQFF.

This clonotype was found a few times. The chain has TRBV20-1 and TRBJ2-5; 10 bases match TRBD2. V shed 5 bases, J shed 4 bases, and the junction held 1 base outside the gene matches. The CDR3 is 12 amino acids. Germline V lookup: CDR1 DFQATT, CDR2 SNEGSKA (reference sequence). The CDR3, as DNA: TGCAGTGCTGAGCGGGGGGGAGAGACCCAGTACTTC. Translating it yields CSAERGGETQYF.

This clonotype has only one observation. The rearrangement links TRBV7-6 to TRBJ1-1, with D perhaps TRBD1 (6 bases). The CDR3 contains 14 residues. V was clipped by 5 bases and J by 8 bases, with 18 bases between them. Germline CDR1 and CDR2: SGHVS and FNYEAQ. The CDR3 DNA follows: TGTGCCAGCAGCGTATCGGGGGCAAGAAGCGAAGCTTTCTTT. This gives the protein CASSVSGARSEAFF.

As for this clonotype: A much more abundant neighbour one base away suggests this may be a read error. V is TRBV7-9 and J is TRBJ2-1; 9 bases align to TRBD1. The CDR3 runs to 14 residues. CDR1 SEHNR and CDR2 FQNEAQ come from the germline V gene (reference sequence). Trimming took 5 bases from V and 13 from J; bases not matched to a gene: 12. CDR3 amino acids: CASSRWTGVETQFF. CDR3 DNA: TGTGCCAGCAGCCGTTGGACAGGGGTAGAGACCCAGTTCTTC. The complete variable domain, with remaining parts taken from reference TRBV7-9 and TRBJ2-1, reads DTGVSQNPRHKITKRGQNVTFRCDPISEHNRLYWYRQTLGQGPEFLTYFQNEAQLEKSRLLSDRFSAERPKGSFSTLEIQRTEQGDSAMYLCASSRWTGVETQFFGPGTRLTVL.

This clonotype was recorded many times. J is TRBJ2-7 and V is TRBV5-1, with 9 nucleotides matching TRBD1. CDR3 size: 14 residues. V shed 4 bases and J 5 bases; nucleotides not matched to a gene: 7. The germline gives CDR1 SGHRS, CDR2 YFSETQ. The CDR3 nucleotides are TGCGCCAGCAGCCCCCGGGACAGGGCTAACGAGCAGTACTTC. Translated: CASSPRDRANEQYF.

This chain connects TRBV2 to TRBJ2-1; unclear D gene. This CDR3 spans 15 amino acids. V dropped 1 base and J dropped 0 bases, with 7 bases sitting between them. From germline, CDR1 is SNHLY and CDR2 FYNNEI. The DNA for the CDR3 is TGTGCCAGCAGTGAAGGGTGGAGCTCCTACAATGAGCAGTTCTTC. Amino acids: CASSEGWSSYNEQFF.

This clonotype was observed many times. The J gene is TRBJ2-1, the V gene TRBV27; D is possibly TRBD2 (6 bases). V was cut by 3 bases and J by 0 bases, with 15 bases left in between. Germline values: CDR1 MNHEY, CDR2 SMNVEV (reference sequence). The CDR3 has 17 amino acids. The CDR3 here is CASSFAGTPSSYNEQFF. CDR3 DNA: TGTGCCAGCAGTTTTGCGGGGACGCCTAGCTCCTACAATGAGCAGTTCTTC.

This chain connects TRBV6-5 to TRBJ2-3, with a tentative D call TRBD2 (6 bases). Germline V CDR1 and CDR2: MNHEY, SVGAGI. Trimming stripped 0 bases from V and 5 bases from J, with 18 bases between. This CDR3 is built from 17 residues. The CDR3 DNA reads as TGTGCCAGCAGTTACTCGCGCAGCGGGCTTGAAGGAGATACGCAGTATTTT. It is translated as CASSYSRSGLEGDTQYF.

V gene TRBV28 combines with J gene TRBJ1-1; no firm D call. V dropped 5 bases and J dropped 5 bases, with 15 bases sitting between them. Germline V gene lookup returns CDR1 MDHEN and CDR2 SYDVKM. The CDR3 totals 14 residues. CDR3 loop: CASSTPGRVTEAFF. CDR3 nucleotides: TGTGCCAGCAGTACCCCCGGGAGGGTAACTGAAGCTTTCTTT.

The genes are TRBV4-2 and TRBJ2-7; TRBD1 matches 9 bases. Looked up from germline, CDR1 is LGHNA and CDR2 is YNFKEQ. This CDR3 has 14 amino acids. V dropped 1 base and J dropped 6; count of bases not matched to a gene: 4. The chain's CDR3 is CASSQGTGVSEQYF. The CDR3 DNA is TGTGCCAGCAGCCAAGGGACAGGGGTTTCCGAGCAGTACTTC.

There are a few counts of this clonotype. The V call is TRBV6-1, the J call TRBJ2-7; 8 bases are shared with TRBD1. Germline V lookup: CDR1 MNHNS, CDR2 SASEGT. The CDR3 spans 15 residues. With 1 base clipped from V and 3 bases from J, the junction kept 5 bases outside the gene matches. The CDR3 loop is CASSEGAGGIYEQYF. The DNA of the CDR3 is TGTGCCAGCAGTGAAGGGGCAGGGGGCATCTACGAGCAGTACTTC.

Notes on this clonotype: One base away lies a much larger clone, so this may be a sequencing read error. CDR3 DNA: TGCGCCAGCAGTACTAGGCTAGCGGGAGGGCAGGATGAGCAGTTCTTC. This codes for CASSTRLAGGQDEQFF. The V call is TRBV5-1, the J call TRBJ2-1; 12 nucleotides align to TRBD2. V lost 5 bases and J lost 8; bases outside the gene matches: 11. This CDR3 is built from 16 residues. Germline assignment: CDR1 SGHRS and CDR2 YFSETQ.

The chain has TRBV12-3 or TRBV12-4 and TRBJ2-3, with D possibly matching TRBD2 (5 bases). This CDR3 has 13 amino acids. V shed 8 bases and J shed 5 bases, with 14 bases lying between them. The CDR3 protein is CASGVAGGDTQYF. The CDR3 DNA follows: TGTGCCAGCGGGGTGGCGGGTGGAGATACGCAGTATTTT.

This clonotype has just a few counts. This chain connects TRBV12-3 or TRBV12-4 to TRBJ2-2; 8 bases agree with TRBD2. J gave up 4 bases and V 5 bases, and 9 bases lay outside the gene matches. The CDR3 is 16 amino acids. The CDR3 reads CASSVSGSSSTGELFF. The CDR3 coding sequence is TGTGCCAGCAGTGTAAGCGGGAGTAGCAGCACCGGGGAGCTGTTTTTT.

This rearrangement joins TRBV27 to TRBJ1-2; 9 bases line up with TRBD1. This CDR3 comprises 14 residues. V lost 8 bases to trimming and J lost 3 bases; unmatched junction nucleotides: 7. Germline CDR1 and CDR2: MNHEY and SMNVEV (reference sequence). Written as DNA, the CDR3 is TGTGCCAGCCGACGGACAGGGGTACACTATGGCTACACCTTC. This gives the protein CASRRTGVHYGYTF.